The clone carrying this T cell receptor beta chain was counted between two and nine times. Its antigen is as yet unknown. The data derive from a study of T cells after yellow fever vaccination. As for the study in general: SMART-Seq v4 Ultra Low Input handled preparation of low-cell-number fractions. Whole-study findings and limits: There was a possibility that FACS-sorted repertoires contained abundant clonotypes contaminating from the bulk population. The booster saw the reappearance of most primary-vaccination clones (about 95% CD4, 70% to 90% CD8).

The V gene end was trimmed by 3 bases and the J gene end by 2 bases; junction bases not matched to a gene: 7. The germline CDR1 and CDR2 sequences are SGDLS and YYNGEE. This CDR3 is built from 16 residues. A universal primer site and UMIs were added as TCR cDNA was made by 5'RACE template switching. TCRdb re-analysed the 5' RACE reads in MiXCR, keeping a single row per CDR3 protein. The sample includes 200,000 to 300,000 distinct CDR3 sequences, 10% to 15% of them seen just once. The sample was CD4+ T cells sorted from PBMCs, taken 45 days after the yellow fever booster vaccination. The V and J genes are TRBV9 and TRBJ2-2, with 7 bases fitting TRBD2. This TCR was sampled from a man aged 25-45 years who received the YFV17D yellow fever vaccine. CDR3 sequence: CASSARLAGNTGELFF. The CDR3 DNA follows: TGTGCCAGCAGCGCCCGGTTAGCGGGCAACACCGGGGAGCTGTTTTTT.